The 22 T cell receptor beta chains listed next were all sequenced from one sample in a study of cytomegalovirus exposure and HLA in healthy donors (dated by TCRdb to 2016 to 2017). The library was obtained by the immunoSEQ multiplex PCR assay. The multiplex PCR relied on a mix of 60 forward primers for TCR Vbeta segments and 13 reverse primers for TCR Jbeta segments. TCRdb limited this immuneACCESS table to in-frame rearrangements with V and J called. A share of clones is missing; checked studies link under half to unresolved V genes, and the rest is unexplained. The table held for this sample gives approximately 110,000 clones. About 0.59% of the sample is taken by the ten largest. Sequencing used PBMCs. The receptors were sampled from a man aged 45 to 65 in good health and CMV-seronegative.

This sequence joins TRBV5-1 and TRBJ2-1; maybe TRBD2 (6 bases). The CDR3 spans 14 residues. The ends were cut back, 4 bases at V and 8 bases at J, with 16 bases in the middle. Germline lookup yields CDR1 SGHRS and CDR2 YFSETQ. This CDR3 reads CASSQRGVADEQFF. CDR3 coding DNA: TGCGCCAGCAGCCAACGCGGGGTAGCCGATGAGCAGTTCTTC.

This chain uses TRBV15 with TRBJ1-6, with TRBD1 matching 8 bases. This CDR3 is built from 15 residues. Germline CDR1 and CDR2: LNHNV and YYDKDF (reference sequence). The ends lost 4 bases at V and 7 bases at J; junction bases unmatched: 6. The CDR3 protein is CATSKPGTGNSPLHF. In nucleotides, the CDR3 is TGTGCCACCAGCAAACCTGGGACAGGAAATTCACCCCTCCACTTT.

CDR3 DNA: TGTGCCAGCAGCCCAATCGGGGTCTCCTACGAGCAGTACTTC. It encodes CASSPIGVSYEQYF. V usage is TRBV9 and J usage is TRBJ2-7; D may be TRBD2 (5 bases). Germline CDR1 reads SGDLS; CDR2 reads YYNGEE. The CDR3 sequence is 14 residues long. V was trimmed by 4 bases and J by 0 bases, leaving 11 bases between them.

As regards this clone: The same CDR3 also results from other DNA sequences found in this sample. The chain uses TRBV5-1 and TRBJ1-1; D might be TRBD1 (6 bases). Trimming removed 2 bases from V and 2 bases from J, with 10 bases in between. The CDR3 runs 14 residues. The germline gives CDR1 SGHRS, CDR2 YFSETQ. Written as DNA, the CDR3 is TGCGCCAGCAGCTTACAGGGTTTCAACACTGAAGCTTTCTTT. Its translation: CASSLQGFNTEAFF. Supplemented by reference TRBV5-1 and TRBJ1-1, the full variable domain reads KAGVTQTPRYLIKTRGQQVTLSCSPISGHRSVSWYQQTPGQGLQFLFEYFSETQRNKGNFPGRFSGRQFSNSRSEMNVSTLELGDSALYLCASSLQGFNTEAFFGQGTRLTVV.

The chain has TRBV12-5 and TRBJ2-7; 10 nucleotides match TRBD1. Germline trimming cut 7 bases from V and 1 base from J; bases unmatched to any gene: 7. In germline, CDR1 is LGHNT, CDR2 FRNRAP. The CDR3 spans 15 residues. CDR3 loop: CASARTGGRSYEQYF. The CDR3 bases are TGTGCTAGTGCCCGGACAGGGGGTCGTTCCTACGAGCAGTACTTC.

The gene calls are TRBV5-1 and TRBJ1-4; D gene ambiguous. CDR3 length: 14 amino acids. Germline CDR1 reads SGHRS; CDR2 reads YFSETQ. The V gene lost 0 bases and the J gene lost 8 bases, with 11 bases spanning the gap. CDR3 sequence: CASSLDSGIEKLFF. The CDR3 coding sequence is TGCGCCAGCAGCTTGGATAGCGGCATAGAAAAACTGTTTTTT. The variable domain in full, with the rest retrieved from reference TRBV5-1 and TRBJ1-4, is KAGVTQTPRYLIKTRGQQVTLSCSPISGHRSVSWYQQTPGQGLQFLFEYFSETQRNKGNFPGRFSGRQFSNSRSEMNVSTLELGDSALYLCASSLDSGIEKLFFGSGTQLSVL.

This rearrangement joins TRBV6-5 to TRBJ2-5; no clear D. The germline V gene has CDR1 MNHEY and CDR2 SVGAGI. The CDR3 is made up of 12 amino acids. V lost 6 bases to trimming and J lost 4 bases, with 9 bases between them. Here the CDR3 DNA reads TGTGCCAGCAGCCTTCGAGGAGAGACCCAGTACTTC. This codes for CASSLRGETQYF.

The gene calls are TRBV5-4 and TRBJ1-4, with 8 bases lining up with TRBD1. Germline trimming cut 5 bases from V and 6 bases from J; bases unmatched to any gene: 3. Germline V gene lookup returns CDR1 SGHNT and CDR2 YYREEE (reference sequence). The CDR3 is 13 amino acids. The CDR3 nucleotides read TGTGCCAGCAGGCAGGGGGCTGATGAAAAACTGTTTTTT. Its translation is CASRQGADEKLFF. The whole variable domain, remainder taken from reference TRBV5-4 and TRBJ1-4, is ETGVTQSPTHLIKTRGQQVTLRCSSQSGHNTVSWYQQALGQGPQFIFQYYREEENGRGNFPPRFSGLQFPNYSSELNVNALELDDSALYLCASRQGADEKLFFGSGTQLSVL.

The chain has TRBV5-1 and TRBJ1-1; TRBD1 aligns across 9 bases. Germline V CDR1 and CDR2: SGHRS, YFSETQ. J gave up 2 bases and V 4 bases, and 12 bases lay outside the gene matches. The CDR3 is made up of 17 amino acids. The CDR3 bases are TGCGCCAGCAGCACCTCTCCACCGGGACAGGGAAACACTGAAGCTTTCTTT. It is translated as CASSTSPPGQGNTEAFF. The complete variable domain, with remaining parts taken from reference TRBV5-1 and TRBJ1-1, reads KAGVTQTPRYLIKTRGQQVTLSCSPISGHRSVSWYQQTPGQGLQFLFEYFSETQRNKGNFPGRFSGRQFSNSRSEMNVSTLELGDSALYLCASSTSPPGQGNTEAFFGQGTRLTVV.

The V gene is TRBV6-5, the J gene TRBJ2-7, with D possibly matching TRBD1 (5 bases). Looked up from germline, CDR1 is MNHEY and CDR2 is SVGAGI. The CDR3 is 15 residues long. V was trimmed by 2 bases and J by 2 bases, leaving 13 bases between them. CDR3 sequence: CASSYQPTVAYEQYF. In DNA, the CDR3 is TGTGCCAGCAGTTACCAACCGACAGTAGCCTACGAGCAGTACTTC.

The CDR3 is CASSIRTGLYEQYF. The CDR3 nucleotides read TGTGCCAGTAGTATTCGGACAGGGTTATACGAGCAGTACTTC. The V call is TRBV19, the J call TRBJ2-7; TRBD1 agrees at 8 bases. Germline assignment: CDR1 LNHDA and CDR2 SQIVND (reference sequence). V lost 3 bases to trimming and J lost 4 bases; unmatched junction nucleotides: 5. The CDR3 runs to 14 residues.

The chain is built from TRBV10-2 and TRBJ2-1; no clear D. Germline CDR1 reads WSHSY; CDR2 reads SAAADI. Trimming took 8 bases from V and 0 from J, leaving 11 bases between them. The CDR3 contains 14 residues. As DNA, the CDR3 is TGCGCCAGCGCAAACCTCAGCTCCTACAATGAGCAGTTCTTC. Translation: CASANLSSYNEQFF.

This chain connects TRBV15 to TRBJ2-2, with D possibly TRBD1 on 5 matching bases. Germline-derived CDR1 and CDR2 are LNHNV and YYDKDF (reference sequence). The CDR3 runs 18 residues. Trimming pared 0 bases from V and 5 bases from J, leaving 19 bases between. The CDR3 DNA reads TGTGCCACCAGCAGAGATGACGGCAGGGTTTATAGGACCGGGGAGCTGTTTTTT. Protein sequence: CATSRDDGRVYRTGELFF.

CDR3 sequence reads: CASSVGQSGNQPQHF. Written as DNA, the CDR3 is TGTGCCAGTAGTGTGGGACAGAGTGGCAATCAGCCCCAGCATTTT. This sequence joins TRBV19 and TRBJ1-5, with 7 bases aligning to TRBD1. Trimming at V came to 5 bases and at J to 2 bases, leaving 6 bases not matched to a gene. Per germline, CDR1 LNHDA and CDR2 SQIVND (reference sequence). The CDR3 is made up of 15 amino acids.

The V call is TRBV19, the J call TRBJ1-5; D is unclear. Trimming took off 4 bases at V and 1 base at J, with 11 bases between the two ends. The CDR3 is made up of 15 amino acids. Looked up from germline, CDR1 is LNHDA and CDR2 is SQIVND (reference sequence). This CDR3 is CASSRQRRSNQPQHF. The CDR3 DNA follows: TGTGCCAGTAGTAGACAAAGGAGGAGCAATCAGCCCCAGCATTTT.

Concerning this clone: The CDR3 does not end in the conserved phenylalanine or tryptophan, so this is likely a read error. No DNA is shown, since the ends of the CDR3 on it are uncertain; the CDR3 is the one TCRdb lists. CDR3 in amino acids: CASSQQGQGEVWL. The V gene is TRBV5-1, the J gene TRBJ1-2; TRBD1 is the table's D call, not checked against the DNA. From germline, CDR1 is SGHRS and CDR2 YFSETQ. Counting both end residues, the CDR3 totals 13 amino acids.

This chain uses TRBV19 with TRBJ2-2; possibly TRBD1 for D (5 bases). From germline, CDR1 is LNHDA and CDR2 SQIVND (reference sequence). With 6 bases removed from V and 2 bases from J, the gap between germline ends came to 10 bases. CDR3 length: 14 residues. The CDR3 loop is CASSVTENTGELFF. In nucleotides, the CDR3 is TGTGCCAGTAGCGTGACAGAAAACACCGGGGAGCTGTTTTTT.

DNA of the CDR3: TGTGCCAGCAGCTTAGGGGGGGAGAACTATGGCTACACCTTC. Its protein is CASSLGGENYGYTF. The chain combines TRBV5-4 with TRBJ1-2, with D maybe TRBD1 (6 bases). Trimming shortened V by 2 bases and J by 2 bases, and 10 bases separated the two germline ends. The CDR3 runs 14 residues. CDR1 and CDR2 (germline): SGHNT, YYREEE (reference sequence).

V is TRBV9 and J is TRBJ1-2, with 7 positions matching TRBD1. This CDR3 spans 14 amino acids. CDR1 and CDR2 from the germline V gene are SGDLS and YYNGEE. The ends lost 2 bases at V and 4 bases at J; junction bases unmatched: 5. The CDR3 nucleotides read TGTGCCAGCAGCGTTCAGGGGGGTAGCTATGGCTACACCTTC. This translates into CASSVQGGSYGYTF.

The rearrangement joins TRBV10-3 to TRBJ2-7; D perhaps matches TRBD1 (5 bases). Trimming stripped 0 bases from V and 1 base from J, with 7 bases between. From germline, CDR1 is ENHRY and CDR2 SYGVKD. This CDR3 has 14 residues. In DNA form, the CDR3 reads TGTGCCATCAGTGAGTCAGACAGTTCCTACGAGCAGTACTTC. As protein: CAISESDSSYEQYF.

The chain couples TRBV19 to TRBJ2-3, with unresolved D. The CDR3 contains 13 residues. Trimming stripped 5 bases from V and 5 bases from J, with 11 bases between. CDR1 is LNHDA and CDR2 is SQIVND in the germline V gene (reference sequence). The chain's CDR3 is CASSAHREDTQYF. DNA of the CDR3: TGTGCCAGTAGTGCGCATAGAGAAGATACGCAGTATTTT.

CDR3 region: CASRLGDKAELRSNQPQHF. For the CDR3, the DNA is TGTGCAAGTCGCTTAGGGGACAAGGCGGAACTCCGGAGCAATCAGCCCCAGCATTTT. The chain is built from TRBV12-2 and TRBJ1-5; TRBD1, the table's D call, was not compared with the DNA. TRBV12-2 is termed a pseudogene. CDR3 length equals 19 residues.